Sequencing of this T cell receptor (beta chain) was carried out in a study of blood T cell repertoires in COVID-19. Study as a whole: Both acute and convalescent COVID-19 samples were obtained from the United States, Italy and Spain.

Generated by immunoSEQ multiplex PCR, the TCRdb table keeps only in-frame clones and is missing some. The table has fewer than 250,000 clones, roughly nine tenths seen once. CDR1 and CDR2 from the germline V gene are SSHAT and FNYEAQ (reference sequence). This CDR3 is 15 amino acids long. The V end was cut by 5 bases, the J end by 1 base, with 13 bases between. This receptor was obtained from a woman in her forties or fifties with acute or convalescent COVID-19. Specimen: peripheral blood. The gene calls are TRBV7-7 and TRBJ2-3; no firm D call. CDR3 in amino acids: CASSPYVPGTDTQYF. The DNA for the CDR3 is TGTGCCAGCAGCCCCTATGTACCTGGCACAGATACGCAGTATTTT.